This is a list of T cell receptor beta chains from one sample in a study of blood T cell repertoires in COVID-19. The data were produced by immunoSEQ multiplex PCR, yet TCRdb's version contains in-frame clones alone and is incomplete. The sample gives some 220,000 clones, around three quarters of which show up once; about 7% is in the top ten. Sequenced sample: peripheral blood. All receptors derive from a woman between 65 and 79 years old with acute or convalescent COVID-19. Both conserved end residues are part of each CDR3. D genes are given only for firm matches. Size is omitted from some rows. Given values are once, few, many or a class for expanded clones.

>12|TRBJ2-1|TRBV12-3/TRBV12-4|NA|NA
CASSLADTEQFF
TGTGCCAGCAGTTTAGCGGACACTGAGCAGTTCTTC
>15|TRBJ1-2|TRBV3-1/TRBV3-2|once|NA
CASSPPDRWDYGYTF
TGTGCCAGCAGCCCCCCCGACAGGTGGGACTATGGCTACACCTTC
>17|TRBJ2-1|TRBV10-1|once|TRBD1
CASSGPTGTGGYNEQFF
TGCGCCAGCAGTGGCCCAACCGGGACAGGGGGCTACAATGAGCAGTTCTTC
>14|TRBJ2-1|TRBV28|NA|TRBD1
CASTYRGLDNEQFF
TGTGCCAGCACCTACAGGGGTCTGGACAATGAGCAGTTCTTC
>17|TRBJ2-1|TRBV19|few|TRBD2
CASSTGVTSGPYNEQFF
TGTGCCAGTAGTACCGGGGTAACTAGCGGACCCTACAATGAGCAGTTCTTC
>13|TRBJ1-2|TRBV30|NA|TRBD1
CAWRQQGADGYTF
TGTGCCTGGAGGCAACAGGGGGCGGATGGCTACACCTTC
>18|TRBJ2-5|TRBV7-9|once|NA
CASSLRGQLLAAQETQYF
TGTGCCAGCAGCTTAAGAGGCCAACTATTAGCAGCTCAAGAGACCCAGTACTTC
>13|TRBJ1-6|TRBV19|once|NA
CASNRDGARPLHF
TGTGCCAGTAACAGGGATGGCGCAAGGCCCCTCCACTTT
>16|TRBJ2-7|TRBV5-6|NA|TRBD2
CASSPTRSGGAVEQYF
TGTGCCAGCAGCCCTACCCGGAGCGGGGGGGCTGTCGAGCAGTACTTC
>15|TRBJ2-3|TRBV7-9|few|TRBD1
CASSTDRPIGDTQYF
TGTGCCAGCAGTACGGACAGGCCGATAGGGGATACGCAGTATTTT
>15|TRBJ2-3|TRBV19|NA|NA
CASSIEARRGDTQYF
TGTGCCAGTAGTATAGAGGCCCGCCGGGGGGATACGCAGTATTTT
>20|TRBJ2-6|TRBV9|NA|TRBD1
CASSPGQGFLLSSGANVLTF
TGTGCCAGCAGCCCCGGACAGGGATTCCTCTTGAGCTCTGGGGCCAACGTCCTGACTTTC
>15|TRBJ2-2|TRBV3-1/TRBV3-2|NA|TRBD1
CASSHGQGASGELFF
TGTGCCAGCAGCCACGGACAGGGGGCGAGCGGGGAGCTGTTTTTT
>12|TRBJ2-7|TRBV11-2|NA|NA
CASSPDSGEQYF
TGTGCCAGCAGCCCCGACTCCGGCGAGCAGTACTTC
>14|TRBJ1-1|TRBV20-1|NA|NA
CSASGGAGGTEAFF
TGCAGTGCTAGTGGGGGGGCGGGAGGCACTGAAGCTTTCTTT
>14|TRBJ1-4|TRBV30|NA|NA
CAWSFQVSNEKLFF
TGTGCCTGGAGTTTCCAGGTCTCTAATGAAAAACTGTTTTTT
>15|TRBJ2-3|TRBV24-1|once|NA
CATSEWLYSTDTQYF
TGTGCCACCAGTGAGTGGCTTTACAGTACAGATACGCAGTATTTT
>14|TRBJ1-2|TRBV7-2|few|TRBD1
CASSLLSGGYGYTF
TGTGCCAGCAGCTTATTGTCAGGGGGCTATGGCTACACCTTC
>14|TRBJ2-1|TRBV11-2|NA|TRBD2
CASSGLAAYNEQFF
TGTGCCAGCAGTGGACTAGCGGCCTACAATGAGCAGTTCTTC
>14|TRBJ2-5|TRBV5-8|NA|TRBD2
CASSPLAGRETQYF
TGTGCCAGCAGCCCACTAGCGGGGAGGGAGACCCAGTACTTC
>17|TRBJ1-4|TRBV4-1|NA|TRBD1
CASSPPLDRDRGEKLFF
TGCGCCAGCAGCCCCCCGCTTGACCGGGACAGGGGAGAAAAACTGTTTTTT
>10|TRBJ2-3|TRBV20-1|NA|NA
CSAEQNTQYF
TGCAGTGCGGAACAGAATACGCAGTATTTT
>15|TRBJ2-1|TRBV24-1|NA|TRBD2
CATSVAGAPYNEQFF
TGTGCCACCAGTGTAGCGGGGGCTCCCTACAATGAGCAGTTCTTC
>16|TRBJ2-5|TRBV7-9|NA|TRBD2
CASSRTSGGSGETQYF
TGTGCCAGCAGCCGCACTAGCGGGGGTAGTGGGGAGACCCAGTACTTC
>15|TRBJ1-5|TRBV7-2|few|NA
CASSPGGFLNQPQHF
TGTGCCAGCAGCCCGGGGGGCTTTCTCAATCAGCCCCAGCATTTT
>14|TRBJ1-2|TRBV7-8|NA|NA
CASSPVAQDYGYTF
TGTGCCAGCAGCCCGGTCGCCCAAGACTATGGCTACACCTTC
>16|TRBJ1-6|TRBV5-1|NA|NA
CASSLGRVEMNSPLHF
TGCGCCAGCAGCTTGGGCAGGGTCGAAATGAATTCACCCCTCCACTTT
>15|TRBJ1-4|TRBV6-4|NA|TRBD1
CASRPGQAKNEKLFF
TGTGCCAGCAGACCCGGACAGGCAAAGAATGAAAAACTGTTTTTT
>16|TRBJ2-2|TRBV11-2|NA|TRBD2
CASSFSGGWDTGELFF
TGTGCCAGCAGCTTTAGCGGGGGGTGGGACACCGGGGAGCTGTTTTTT
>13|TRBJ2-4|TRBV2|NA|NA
CASFLLAKNIQYF
TGTGCCAGCTTTTTACTAGCCAAAAACATTCAGTACTTC
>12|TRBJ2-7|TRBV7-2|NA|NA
CASSLIYYEQYF
TGTGCCAGCAGCTTAATCTACTACGAGCAGTACTTC
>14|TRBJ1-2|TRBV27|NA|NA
CASSFTGTNYGYTF
TGTGCCAGCAGTTTCACTGGGACAAACTATGGCTACACCTTC
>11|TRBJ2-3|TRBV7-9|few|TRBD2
CASSNSGGQYF
TGTGCCAGCAGCAATAGCGGGGGGCAGTATTTT
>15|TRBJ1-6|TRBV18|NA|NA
CASSPRQDLNSPLHF
TGTGCCAGCTCACCCCGACAGGACCTTAATTCACCCCTCCACTTT
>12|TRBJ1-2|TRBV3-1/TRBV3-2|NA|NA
CASSQEWEVWSF
TGTGCCAGCAGCCAAGAATGGGAGGTGTGGTCGTTC
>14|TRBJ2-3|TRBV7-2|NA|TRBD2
CASSPGLATDTQYF
TGTGCCAGCAGCCCGGGACTAGCAACAGATACGCAGTATTTT
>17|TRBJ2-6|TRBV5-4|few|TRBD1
CASSSDRGSPGANVLTF
TGTGCCAGCAGTTCCGACAGGGGGTCACCTGGGGCCAACGTCCTGACTTTC
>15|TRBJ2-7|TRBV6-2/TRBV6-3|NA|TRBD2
CASSLAGGSSYEQYF
TGTGCCAGCAGTCTAGCGGGGGGTAGCTCCTACGAGCAGTACTTC
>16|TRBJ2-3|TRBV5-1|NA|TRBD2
CASSSSPAGGTDTQYF
TGCGCCAGCAGCTCTTCCCCAGCGGGGGGTACAGATACGCAGTATTTT
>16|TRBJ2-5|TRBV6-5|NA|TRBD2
CASSSMTSGAQETQYF
TGTGCCAGCAGTTCCATGACTAGCGGGGCCCAAGAGACCCAGTACTTC
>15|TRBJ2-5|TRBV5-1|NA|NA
CASSLPTVAQETQYF
TGCGCCAGCAGCTTGCCGACCGTAGCCCAAGAGACCCAGTACTTC
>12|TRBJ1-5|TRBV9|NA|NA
CASGDSRGPQHF
TGTGCCAGCGGAGACAGTCGAGGGCCCCAGCATTTT
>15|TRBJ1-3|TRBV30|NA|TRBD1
CAWSEDRQPGNTIYF
TGTGCCTGGAGTGAGGACAGGCAGCCTGGAAACACCATATATTTT
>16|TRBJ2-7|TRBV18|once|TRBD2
CASSPGLAGGLYEQYF
TGTGCCAGCTCTCCGGGACTAGCGGGGGGCCTCTACGAGCAGTACTTC
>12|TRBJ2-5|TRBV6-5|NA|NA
CASAPGSETQYF
TGTGCCAGCGCTCCAGGGTCGGAGACCCAGTACTTC
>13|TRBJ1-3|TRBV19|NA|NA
CASSRQSGNTIYF
TGTGCCAGTAGTAGACAGTCTGGAAACACCATATATTTT
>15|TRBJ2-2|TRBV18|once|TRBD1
CASSTGGTNTGELFF
TGTGCCAGCTCAACAGGGGGCACGAACACCGGGGAGCTGTTTTTT
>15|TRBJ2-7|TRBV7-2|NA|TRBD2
CASSRSGGVIPEQYF
TGTGCCAGCAGCAGAAGCGGGGGGGTCATCCCCGAGCAGTACTTC
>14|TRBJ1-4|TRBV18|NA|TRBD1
CASSPDRLNEKLFF
TGTGCCAGCTCCCCGGACAGGCTTAATGAAAAACTGTTTTTT
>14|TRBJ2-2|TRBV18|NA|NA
CASSPEGDTGELFF
TGTGCCAGCTCACCGGAGGGAGACACCGGGGAGCTGTTTTTT
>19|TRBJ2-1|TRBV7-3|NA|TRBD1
CASSLEPGKGTGSNNEQFF
TGTGCCAGCAGCTTAGAGCCCGGCAAGGGGACAGGCTCCAACAATGAGCAGTTCTTC
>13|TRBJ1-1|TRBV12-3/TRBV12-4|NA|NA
CASSSTVATEAFF
TGTGCCAGCAGCTCGACAGTTGCCACTGAAGCTTTCTTT